These 22 T cell receptor beta chains came from one sample sequenced in a study of T cell changes during pregnancy in multiple sclerosis. Measured with immunoSEQ multiplex PCR; TCRdb has only the in-frame clones, and not every one. The sample contains approximately 130,000 clones, approximately 93% of which appear only once. This specimen was peripheral blood, taken before pregnancy. The receptors originated from a female donor with multiple sclerosis, enrolled in a pregnancy study.

The V and J genes are TRBV29-1 and TRBJ2-5, with D possibly matching TRBD1 (5 bases). Germline lookup yields CDR1 SQVTM and CDR2 ANQGSEA. The V and J ends lost 4 bases and 4 bases respectively, with 10 bases between them. The CDR3 covers 12 residues. The CDR3 sequence: CSVVQGGETQYF. The CDR3 DNA reads as TGCAGCGTTGTCCAGGGCGGAGAGACCCAGTACTTC.

This clone was recorded once. This chain uses TRBV6-1 with TRBJ1-5, with D tentatively TRBD1 (5 bases). There are 15 residues in the CDR3. The V gene lost 2 bases and the J gene lost 6 bases, with 14 bases spanning the gap. In germline, CDR1 is MNHNS, CDR2 SASEGT. CDR3 sequence (DNA): TGTGCCAGCAGTGAACGGAACAGGCCAGTTCAGCCCCAGCATTTT. Residues: CASSERNRPVQPQHF.

The rearrangement uses TRBV4-2 and TRBJ1-3, with a tentative D call TRBD1 (6 bases). The CDR3 extends over 18 amino acids. Trimming stripped 0 bases from V and 0 bases from J, with 15 bases between. In germline, CDR1 is LGHNA, CDR2 YNFKEQ. CDR3 in amino acids: CASSQEHQGPGSGNTIYF. The CDR3 region has the DNA TGTGCCAGCAGCCAAGAACACCAGGGGCCAGGCTCTGGAAACACCATATATTTT.

This rearrangement joins TRBV5-6 to TRBJ1-2, with D unresolved. Germline CDR1 reads SGHDT; CDR2 reads YYEEEE. V lost 4 bases, J lost 0 bases, and 13 bases lay in between. There are 15 residues in the CDR3. This CDR3 is CASSREITANYGYTF. In nucleotides, the CDR3 is TGTGCCAGCAGCCGAGAGATAACAGCTAACTATGGCTACACCTTC.

The CDR3 sequence: CSVENRAMNTEAFF. The CDR3 region has the DNA TGCAGCGTTGAGAACAGAGCCATGAACACTGAAGCTTTCTTT. The rearrangement uses TRBV29-1 and TRBJ1-1; no clear D gene. V dropped 3 bases and J dropped 0 bases, with 11 bases sitting between them. The germline V gene encodes CDR1 SQVTM and CDR2 ANQGSEA. The CDR3 covers 14 residues.

The V call is TRBV19, the J call TRBJ1-2; the D gene is possibly TRBD1 (6 bases). The CDR3 length is 14 residues. The V and J ends lost 5 bases and 0 bases respectively, with 10 bases between them. The germline V gene has CDR1 LNHDA and CDR2 SQIVND (reference sequence). The CDR3 DNA sequence: TGTGCCAGTAGTGAGGACAGTACTAACTATGGCTACACCTTC. This translates into CASSEDSTNYGYTF.

Here the CDR3 DNA reads TGTGCCAGCAGTCGACGCGGGGTTAGCACAGATACGCAGTATTTT. It specifies CASSRRGVSTDTQYF. The gene calls are TRBV14 and TRBJ2-3; tentative D call: TRBD2 (6 bases). The CDR3 has 15 amino acids. Germline V lookup: CDR1 SGHDN, CDR2 FVKESK. Trimming removed 6 bases at V and 0 bases at J, with 13 bases between.

The genes are TRBV18 and TRBJ1-1; D perhaps matches TRBD1 (5 bases). The CDR3 contains 13 residues. Trimming left V 5 bases short and J 1 base short, with 8 bases between. Germline V gene lookup returns CDR1 KGHSH and CDR2 LQKENI. The CDR3 sequence is CASSATANTEAFF. DNA for the CDR3: TGTGCCAGCTCAGCGACAGCGAACACTGAAGCTTTCTTT. Filled out from reference TRBV18 and TRBJ1-1, the complete variable domain reads NAGVMQNPRHLVRRRGQEARLRCSPMKGHSHVYWYRQLPEEGLKFMVYLQKENIIDESGMPKERFSAEFPKEGPSILRIQQVVRGDSAAYFCASSATANTEAFFGQGTRLTVV.

CDR3 residues: CASSYESRAEAFF. Written as DNA, the CDR3 is TGTGCCAGCAGTTATGAAAGCAGGGCTGAAGCTTTCTTT. The V call is TRBV6-5, the J call TRBJ1-1; possibly TRBD1 for D (5 bases). CDR3 length: 13 residues. V was shortened by 3 bases and J by 6 bases, with 11 bases between the two germline ends. Germline CDR1 is MNHEY and CDR2 is SVGAGI.

This sequence joins TRBV6-5 and TRBJ1-1; weak D call: TRBD1 (5 bases). The germline V gene has CDR1 MNHEY and CDR2 SVGAGI. Trimming stripped 4 bases from V and 1 base from J, with 16 bases between. This CDR3 spans 16 amino acids. CDR3 in amino acids: CASSSRTKGKNTEAFF. In DNA, the CDR3 is TGTGCCAGCAGTTCCCGGACAAAAGGGAAGAACACTGAAGCTTTCTTT.

The chain couples TRBV5-6 to TRBJ2-3; TRBD1 matches 9 bases. The CDR3 extends over 17 amino acids. The J segment lost 2 bases and the V segment lost 0 bases, leaving 7 bases of the junction unmatched. Germline lookup yields CDR1 SGHDT and CDR2 YYEEEE. CDR3 amino acids: CASSLGTGDAFTDTQYF. The DNA of the CDR3 is TGTGCCAGCAGCTTGGGGACAGGGGATGCCTTCACAGATACGCAGTATTTT.

The CDR3 region has the DNA TGTGCCAGCAGCCAAGAGGGACTAGCGGGACGCAATGAGCAGTTCTTC. It specifies CASSQEGLAGRNEQFF. The chain carries TRBV14 and TRBJ2-1; TRBD2 matches at 13 bases. V shed 0 bases and J 6 bases; nucleotides not matched to a gene: 2. This CDR3 comprises 16 residues. Germline V gene data show CDR1 as SGHDN and CDR2 as FVKESK.

This sequence joins TRBV6-5 and TRBJ2-3, with TRBD1 identical over 7 bases. The germline CDR1 and CDR2 sequences are MNHEY and SVGAGI. The CDR3 loop spans 13 amino acids. Losses at the gene ends were 2 bases for V and 4 bases for J; bases not matched to a gene: 0. CDR3 residues: CASSYGTADTQYF. The CDR3 DNA reads TGTGCCAGCAGTTACGGGACAGCAGATACGCAGTATTTT.

The CDR3 coding sequence is TGTGCCAGCAGCTTCGACAGGAACACTGAAGCTTTCTTT. Its translation: CASSFDRNTEAFF. This sequence joins TRBV5-6 and TRBJ1-1, with a possible D match to TRBD1 (5 bases). There are 13 residues in the CDR3. V lost 2 bases and J lost 1, with 6 bases in between. Germline CDR1 reads SGHDT; CDR2 reads YYEEEE.

V gene TRBV23-1 combines with J gene TRBJ1-5, with a possible D match to TRBD1 (5 bases). TRBV23-1 is treated as an ORF (open reading frame) with a function not yet certain. Deletions cut 3 bases from V and 7 bases from J, with 10 bases between. The CDR3 totals 13 residues. The CDR3 DNA reads as TGCGCCAGCAGTCAGGGGCGTGGGCAGCCCCAGCATTTT. Protein: CASSQGRGQPQHF.

The chain carries TRBV6-1 and TRBJ1-2, with a tentative D call TRBD1 (6 bases). V lost 6 bases and J 4 bases, leaving 15 bases between the germline ends. This CDR3 region has 14 residues. Looked up from germline, CDR1 is MNHNS and CDR2 is SASEGT. CDR3 region: CASSQGQTLYGYTF. CDR3 in DNA: TGTGCCAGCAGCCAAGGACAGACCCTCTATGGCTACACCTTC.

The V call is TRBV10-3, the J call TRBJ1-2, with TRBD1 identical over 8 bases. Germline assignment: CDR1 ENHRY and CDR2 SYGVKD. The CDR3 runs to 15 residues. The V segment lost 4 bases and the J segment 4 bases; nucleotides outside the gene matches: 8. CDR3 amino acids: CAISAGQGTFYGYTF. CDR3 DNA: TGTGCCATCAGTGCCGGACAGGGCACCTTCTATGGCTACACCTTC.

The chain is built from TRBV19 and TRBJ1-2, with D possibly being TRBD1 (6 bases). CDR3 size: 14 residues. In germline, CDR1 is LNHDA, CDR2 SQIVND (reference sequence). Deletions cut 2 bases from V and 8 bases from J, with 15 bases between. This CDR3 is CASSILQGMKGYTF. DNA of the CDR3: TGTGCCAGTAGTATACTACAGGGAATGAAAGGCTACACCTTC.

The chain combines TRBV5-1 with TRBJ2-7, with 8 bases fitting TRBD2. The trim removed 0 bases at V and 3 bases at J, leaving 5 bases unmatched. The CDR3 spans 15 residues. In germline, CDR1 is SGHRS, CDR2 YFSETQ. The CDR3 here is CASSLAAGDRYEQYF. The CDR3 DNA sequence: TGCGCCAGCAGCTTGGCAGCGGGAGACCGCTACGAGCAGTACTTC.

The chain joins TRBV5-1 to TRBJ2-5, with D possibly matching TRBD1 (5 bases). The CDR3 runs 13 residues. Germline-derived CDR1 and CDR2 are SGHRS and YFSETQ. Trimming cost V 4 bases and J 7 bases, with 14 bases left between them. CDR3 region: CASSTVRAGTQYF. The DNA for the CDR3 is TGCGCCAGCAGCACTGTCAGGGCAGGGACCCAGTACTTC.

The gene calls are TRBV2 and TRBJ1-1, with D tentatively TRBD1 (5 bases). Germline V gene sequence: CDR1 SNHLY, CDR2 FYNNEI. With 4 bases removed from V and 3 bases from J, the gap between germline ends came to 9 bases. The CDR3 is 13 amino acids. The CDR3, as DNA: TGTGCCAGCAGTGTTGTACAGGACACTGAAGCTTTCTTT. Encoded protein: CASSVVQDTEAFF.

The chain has TRBV10-3 and TRBJ2-7; D may be TRBD1 (6 bases). V shed 2 bases and J shed 4 bases, with 12 bases lying between them. This CDR3 region has 14 residues. Germline loops: CDR1 ENHRY, CDR2 SYGVKD. The CDR3 region is CAISETLQGYEQYF. The CDR3, as DNA: TGTGCCATCAGTGAGACCTTACAGGGATACGAGCAGTACTTC.